The clone carrying this TCR beta chain was observed a few times. Its antigen is currently unknown. The table came from immunoSEQ multiplex PCR; TCRdb's copy has only in-frame clones and leaves some out. The data show 250,000 to 300,000 clones, 90% seen once. The data were taken from a study of cytomegalovirus exposure and HLA in healthy donors. CDR1 and CDR2 from the germline V gene are MRHNA and SNTAGT. With 6 bases clipped from V and 5 bases from J, the junction kept 5 bases outside the gene matches. The CDR3 runs to 15 residues. Study outcomes and limitations: Most TCR sequences were rare, but some public TCRs occurred in many donors. TCR clusters originating in the first cohort tended to co-occur in the approximately 120 validation repertoires, according to a later analysis.

The genes are TRBV6-4 and TRBJ2-1, with TRBD2 matching 12 bases. Sequenced: PBMCs. This TCR was recovered from a woman aged 18-35 years in good health and CMV-seronegative. CDR3 loop: CASSELAGGNNEQFF. The DNA of the CDR3 is TGTGCCAGCAGCGAACTAGCGGGGGGCAACAATGAGCAGTTCTTC.